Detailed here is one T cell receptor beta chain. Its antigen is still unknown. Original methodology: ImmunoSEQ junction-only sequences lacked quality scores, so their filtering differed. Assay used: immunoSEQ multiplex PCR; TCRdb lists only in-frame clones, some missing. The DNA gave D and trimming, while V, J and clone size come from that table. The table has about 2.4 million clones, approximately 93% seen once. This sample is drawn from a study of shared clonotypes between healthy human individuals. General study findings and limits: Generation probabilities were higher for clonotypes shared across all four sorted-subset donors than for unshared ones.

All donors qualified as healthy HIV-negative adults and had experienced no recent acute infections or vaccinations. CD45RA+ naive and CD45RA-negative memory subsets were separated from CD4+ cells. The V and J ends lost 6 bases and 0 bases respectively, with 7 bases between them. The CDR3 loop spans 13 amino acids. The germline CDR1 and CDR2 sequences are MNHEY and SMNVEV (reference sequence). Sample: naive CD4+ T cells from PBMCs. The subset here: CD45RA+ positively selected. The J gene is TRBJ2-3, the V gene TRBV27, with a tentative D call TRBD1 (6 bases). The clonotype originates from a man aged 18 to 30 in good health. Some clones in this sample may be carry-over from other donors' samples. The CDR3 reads CASRDSSTDTQYF. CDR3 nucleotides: TGTGCCAGCAGGGACAGTAGCACAGATACGCAGTATTTT.